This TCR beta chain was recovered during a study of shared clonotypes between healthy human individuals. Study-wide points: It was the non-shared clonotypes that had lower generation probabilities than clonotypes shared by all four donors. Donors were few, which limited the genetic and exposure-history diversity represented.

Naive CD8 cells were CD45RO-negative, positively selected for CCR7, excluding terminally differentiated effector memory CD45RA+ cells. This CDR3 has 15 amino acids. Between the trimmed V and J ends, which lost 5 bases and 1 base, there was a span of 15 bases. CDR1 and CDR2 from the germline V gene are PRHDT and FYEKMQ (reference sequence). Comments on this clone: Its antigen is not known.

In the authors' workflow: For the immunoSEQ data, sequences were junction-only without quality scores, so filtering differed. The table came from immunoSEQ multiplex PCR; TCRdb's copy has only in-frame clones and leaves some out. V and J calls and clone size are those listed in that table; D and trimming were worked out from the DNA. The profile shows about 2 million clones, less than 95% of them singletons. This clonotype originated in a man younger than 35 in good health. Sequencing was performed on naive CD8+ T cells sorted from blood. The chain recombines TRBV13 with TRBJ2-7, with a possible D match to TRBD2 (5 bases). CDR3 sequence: CASSARGDGSYEQYF. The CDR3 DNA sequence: TGTGCCAGCAGCGCCCGGGGAGACGGATCCTACGAGCAGTACTTC.